This TCR beta chain originates from a study of T cell repertoires in cytomegalovirus infection (dated by TCRdb to about 2019). Broadly, across the study: Donor HLA type was relevant to the analysis, because carriage of CMV infection together with the matching HLA type was indicated by public TCR beta signatures.

The run used an Illumina HiSeq 1500. TCRdb passed the public sequencing reads through fastp at Q25 and MiXCR, retaining productive beta sequences. Each CDR3 protein gets just one entry, which takes the most common genes and DNA from the rows behind it. Present in this sample are 450,000 to 550,000 distinct CDR3 sequences, 15% to 20% of which were seen just once. Clones ranked in the top ten supply 20% to 30% of the sample. Broader findings and caveats from the paper: Carriers of CMV infection plus the relevant HLA type were discriminated by the cumulative frequency of public TCR beta family members in the study cohort and in an independent 352-donor cohort. The ex vivo response was dominated by HLA-C-restricted CMV-specific TCR beta clonotypes, and the single most frequent clonotype in two of eight donors was supplied by these HLA-C-restricted clonotypes.

V was cut back by 0 bases and J by 1 base, leaving a gap of 10 bases between them. The CDR3 numbers 14 residues from cysteine through phenylalanine. CDR3 DNA is the only sequence kept; it has 42 bases, read in frame from the first base. CDR1 is given as DFQATT and CDR2 as SNEGSKA, both from the germline V gene (reference sequence). This clonotype was seen at least ten times. No cognate antigen has been identified for it. No per-base quality is available; no much larger clone lies one base away. Sequenced input: CD8+ T cells from PBMCs. The sequence is built from TRBV20-1 and TRBJ2-7; a tentative D match to TRBD2 spans 6 bases. The receptor was derived from a human donor in good health (CMV status not recorded). Some clones in this sample may be carry-over from other donors' samples. At the DNA level, the sequence is TGCAGTGCTAGAGATCGTGCGGGGTCCTACGAGCAGTACTTC. This codes for CSARDRAGSYEQYF.